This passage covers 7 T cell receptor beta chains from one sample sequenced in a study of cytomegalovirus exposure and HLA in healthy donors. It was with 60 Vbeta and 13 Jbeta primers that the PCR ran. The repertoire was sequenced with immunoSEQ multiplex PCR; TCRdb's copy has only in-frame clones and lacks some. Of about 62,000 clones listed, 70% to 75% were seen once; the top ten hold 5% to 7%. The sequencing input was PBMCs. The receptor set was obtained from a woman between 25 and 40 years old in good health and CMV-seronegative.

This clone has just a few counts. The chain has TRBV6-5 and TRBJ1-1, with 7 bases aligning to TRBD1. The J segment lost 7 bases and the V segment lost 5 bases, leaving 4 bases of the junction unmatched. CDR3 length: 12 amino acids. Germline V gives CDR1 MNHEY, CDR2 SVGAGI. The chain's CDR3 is CASSTDRLEAFF. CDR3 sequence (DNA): TGTGCCAGCAGTACGGACAGGCTTGAAGCTTTCTTT.

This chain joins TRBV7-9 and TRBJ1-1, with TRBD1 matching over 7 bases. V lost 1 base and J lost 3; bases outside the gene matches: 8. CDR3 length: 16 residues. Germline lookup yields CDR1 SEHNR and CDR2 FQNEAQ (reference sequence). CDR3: CASSLDVGGEDTEAFF. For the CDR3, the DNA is TGTGCCAGCAGCTTAGATGTAGGGGGCGAAGACACTGAAGCTTTCTTT. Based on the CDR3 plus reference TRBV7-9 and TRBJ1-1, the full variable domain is DTGVSQNPRHKITKRGQNVTFRCDPISEHNRLYWYRQTLGQGPEFLTYFQNEAQLEKSRLLSDRFSAERPKGSFSTLEIQRTEQGDSAMYLCASSLDVGGEDTEAFFGQGTRLTVV.

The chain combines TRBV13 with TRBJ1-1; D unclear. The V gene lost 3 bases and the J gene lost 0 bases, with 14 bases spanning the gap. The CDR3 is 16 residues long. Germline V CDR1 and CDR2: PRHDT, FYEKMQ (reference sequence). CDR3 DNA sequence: TGTGCCAGCAGCTTTCCGGGAGTCGCCGTGAACACTGAAGCTTTCTTT. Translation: CASSFPGVAVNTEAFF.

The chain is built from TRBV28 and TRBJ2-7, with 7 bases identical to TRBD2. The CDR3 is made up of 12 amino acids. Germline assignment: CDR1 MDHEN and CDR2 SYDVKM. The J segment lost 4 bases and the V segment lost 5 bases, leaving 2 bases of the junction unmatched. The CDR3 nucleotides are TGTGCCAGCAGTAGCGGGATATACGAGCAGTACTTC. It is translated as CASSSGIYEQYF. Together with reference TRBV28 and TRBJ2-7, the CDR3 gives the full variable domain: DVKVTQSSRYLVKRTGEKVFLECVQDMDHENMFWYRQDPGLGLRLIYFSYDVKMKEKGDIPEGYSVSREKKERFSLILESASTNQTSMYLCASSSGIYEQYFGPGTRLTVT.

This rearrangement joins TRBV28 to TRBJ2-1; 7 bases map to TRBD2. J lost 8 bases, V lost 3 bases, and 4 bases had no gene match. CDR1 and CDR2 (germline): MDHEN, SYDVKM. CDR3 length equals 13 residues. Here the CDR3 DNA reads TGTGCCAGCAGTTTGGTAGGGAGGGATGAGCAGTTCTTC. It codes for CASSLVGRDEQFF.

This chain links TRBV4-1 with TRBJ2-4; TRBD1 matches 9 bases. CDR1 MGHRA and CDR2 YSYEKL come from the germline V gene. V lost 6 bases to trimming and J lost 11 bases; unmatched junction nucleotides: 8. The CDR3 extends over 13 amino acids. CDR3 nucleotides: TGCGCCAGCAGTCCCGACAGGGGGTTGTTTCAGTACTTC. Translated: CASSPDRGLFQYF.

The CDR3 DNA is TGTGCCAGCAGCTTAGCAGGGGCAGGAATCAACAATGAGCAGTTCTTC. Amino acid sequence: CASSLAGAGINNEQFF. The chain combines TRBV7-6 with TRBJ2-1, with D possibly being TRBD1 (5 bases). The germline gives CDR1 SGHVS, CDR2 FNYEAQ. The CDR3 totals 16 residues. Deletions cut 0 bases from V and 5 bases from J, with 14 bases between.